This T cell receptor (beta chain) was captured by sequencing in a study of blood T cell repertoires in COVID-19. At the level of the study: The origin of the acute and convalescent COVID-19 samples was the United States, Italy and Spain. T cells, B-cell-depleted T cells, or PBMCs supplied cDNA or gDNA.

Original data processing: The authors estimated nucleated cell counts from reference gene primer amplification. Here immunoSEQ multiplex PCR was the method, and the copy in TCRdb shows in-frame clones only, minus some. The DNA was the basis for D and trimming; V, J and clone size are from that table. Altogether some 110,000 clones are present, approximately 87% being singletons, with the ten largest covering approximately 7.9%. Looked up from germline, CDR1 is ENHRY and CDR2 is SYGVKD. CDR3 length equals 16 residues. The V segment lost 2 bases and the J segment 0 bases; nucleotides outside the gene matches: 4.

Sample: peripheral blood. This clonotype was sampled from a man between 65 and 80 years old who had recovered from COVID-19. The chain combines TRBV10-3 with TRBJ1-5, with 7 bases matching TRBD1. DNA of the CDR3: TGTGCCATCAGTGAGCTTGGACAGGATAGCAATCAGCCCCAGCATTTT. This gives the protein CAISELGQDSNQPQHF.